A selection of T cell receptor beta chains follows, all from one sample in a study of T cells in Graves' hyperthyroidism and ophthalmopathy. TCRdb reprocessed the multiplex PCR reads with MiXCR, giving one entry per CDR3 protein. The table has 250,000 to 300,000 distinct CDR3 sequences, over 12% seen once. The specimen sequenced was blood. These receptors were obtained from a woman in her fifties or sixties with Graves' hyperthyroidism that later progressed to Graves' ophthalmopathy. The CDR3 runs from the conserved cysteine through the conserved F or W. The order of the fields is V gene, CDR3 length, CDR3 protein.

TRBV3-1 14 CASSAGTFNQPQHF
TRBV27 15 CATSQAVSAYNEQFF
TRBV9 14 CASTFEATNEKLFF
TRBV2 15 CASSESTATGNTIYF
TRBV11-2 16 CASSFPGTSGTDTQYF
TRBV15 16 CATSGGKAGGIYEQYF
TRBV19 13 CASSDSGSYEQYF
TRBV30 14 CAWTHRGPNTEAFF
TRBV19 14 CASTPRGAQEAQYF
TRBV28 14 CASSLSGGYYGYTF
TRBV14 13 CASSQEGWLDQYF
TRBV28 19 CASSPERGAPGLVYNEQFF
TRBV11-2 18 CASSLGYSGTSGSNEQFF
TRBV19 19 CASSIWLAGVSSSYNEQFF
TRBV5-1 17 CASSLAGAVIPGNTIYF
TRBV29-1 11 CSVPQGYGYTF
TRBV6-1 14 CASSDFYRGNTTYF
TRBV28 15 CASSYHPQVPNEQFF
TRBV7-9 16 CASSTTRAGLNQPQHF
TRBV7-2 11 CASSARSPLHF
TRBV2 10 CASRGNEQFF
TRBV15 17 CATSRDRAGIMNSPLHF
TRBV12-5 15 CASGFGGRTYNEQFF
TRBV5-6 14 CASSLGRESRELFF
TRBV7-9 15 CASSLHGTATYEQYF
TRBV19 16 CASSIGRTGDRGTQYF
TRBV11-2 14 CASRPDGYTDTQYF
TRBV7-3 15 CASSLSGANSYEQYF
TRBV5-5 13 CASSRGEKETQYF
TRBV2 14 CASGGLTDKQPQHF
TRBV18 13 CASSPVSTTEAFF
TRBV5-4 16 CASSYWTGRGANVLTF
TRBV28 17 CASSYVRLAELTGELFF
TRBV20-1 17 CSARGTERDHFTDTQYF
TRBV20-1 13 CSAPRGTGNTIYF
TRBV7-3 14 CASSPRGSQETQYF
TRBV18 13 CASSRQGGNGYTF
TRBV7-9 13 CASSDDGQYGYTF
TRBV14 16 CASSQSGTGPFYEQYF
TRBV24-1 14 CATSDPARQTEAFF
TRBV19 15 CASSMASGIPYEQYF
TRBV2 11 CASSIYNEQFF
TRBV20-1 13 CSAAGTVNQPQHF
TRBV5-1 14 CASSAGGVGQPQHF
TRBV12-3/TRBV12-4 14 CASTKRTGTYEQYF
TRBV28 14 CASNEGGDTGELFF
TRBV27 15 CASSGLWPVSGELFF
TRBV10-3 18 CAIRAGGLAGTSSYEQYF
TRBV28 20 CASSPSGLAGGHSETDTQYF
TRBV2 14 CASGEGTVREKLFF
TRBV3-1 11 CATQSDTEAFF
TRBV12-3/TRBV12-4 15 CASSIGPLALYGYTF
TRBV6-1 14 CASSVSGGTYEQYF
TRBV3-1 18 CASSQDIASGGYQETQYF
TRBV12-3/TRBV12-4 13 CASSLGDEDKQYF